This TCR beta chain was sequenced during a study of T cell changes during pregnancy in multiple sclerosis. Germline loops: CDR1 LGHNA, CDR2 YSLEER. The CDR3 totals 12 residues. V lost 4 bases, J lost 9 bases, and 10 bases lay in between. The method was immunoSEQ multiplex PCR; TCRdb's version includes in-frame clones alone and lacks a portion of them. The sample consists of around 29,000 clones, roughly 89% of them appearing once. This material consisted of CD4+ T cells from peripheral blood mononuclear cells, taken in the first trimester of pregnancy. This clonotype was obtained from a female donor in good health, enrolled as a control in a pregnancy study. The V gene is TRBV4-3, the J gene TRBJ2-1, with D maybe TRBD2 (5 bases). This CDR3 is CASSPGESEQFF. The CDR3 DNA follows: TGCGCCAGCAGCCCTGGGGAGAGTGAGCAGTTCTTC.